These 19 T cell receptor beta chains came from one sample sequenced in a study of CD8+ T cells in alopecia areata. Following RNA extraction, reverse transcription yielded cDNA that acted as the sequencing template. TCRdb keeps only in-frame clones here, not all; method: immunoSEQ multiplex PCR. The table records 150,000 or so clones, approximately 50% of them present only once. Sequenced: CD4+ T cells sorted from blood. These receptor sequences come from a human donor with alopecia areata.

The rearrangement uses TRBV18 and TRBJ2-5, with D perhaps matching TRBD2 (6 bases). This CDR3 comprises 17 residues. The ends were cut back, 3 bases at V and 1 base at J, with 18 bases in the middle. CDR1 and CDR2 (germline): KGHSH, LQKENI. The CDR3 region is CASSPAGIGAVQETQYF. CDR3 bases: TGTGCCAGCTCACCGGCGGGGATCGGGGCCGTCCAAGAGACCCAGTACTTC.

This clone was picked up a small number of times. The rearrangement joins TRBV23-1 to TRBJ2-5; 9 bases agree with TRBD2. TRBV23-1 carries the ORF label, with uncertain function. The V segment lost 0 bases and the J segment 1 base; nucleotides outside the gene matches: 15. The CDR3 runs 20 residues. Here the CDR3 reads CASSQSGQGWTSALQETQYF. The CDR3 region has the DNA TGCGCCAGCAGTCAATCGGGGCAGGGATGGACTAGCGCACTCCAAGAGACCCAGTACTTC.

CDR3 in amino acids: CASSYRDGGEQYF. DNA of the CDR3: TGTGCCAGCAGCTACAGGGACGGGGGCGAGCAGTACTTC. The J gene is TRBJ2-7, the V gene TRBV7-3; D may match TRBD1 or TRBD2 (6 bases each). The CDR3 sequence is 13 residues long. The V and J ends lost 4 bases and 6 bases respectively, with 13 bases between them. Germline lookup yields CDR1 SGHTA and CDR2 FQGTGA.

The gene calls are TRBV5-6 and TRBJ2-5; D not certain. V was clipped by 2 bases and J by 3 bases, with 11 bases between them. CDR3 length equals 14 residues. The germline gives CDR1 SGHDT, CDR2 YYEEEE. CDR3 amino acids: CASSLVGPEETQYF. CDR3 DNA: TGTGCCAGCAGCTTAGTAGGGCCCGAAGAGACCCAGTACTTC.

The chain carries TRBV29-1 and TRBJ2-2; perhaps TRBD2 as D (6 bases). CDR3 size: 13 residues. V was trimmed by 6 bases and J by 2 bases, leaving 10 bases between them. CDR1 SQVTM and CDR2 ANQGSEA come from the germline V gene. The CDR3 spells CSVGGSNTGELFF. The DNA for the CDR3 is TGCAGCGTCGGGGGTTCTAACACCGGGGAGCTGTTTTTT.

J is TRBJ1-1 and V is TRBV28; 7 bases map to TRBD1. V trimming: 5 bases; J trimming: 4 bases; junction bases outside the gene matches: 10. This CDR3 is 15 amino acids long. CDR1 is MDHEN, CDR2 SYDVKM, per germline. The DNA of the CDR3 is TGTGCCAGCAGTCCTTTAGGGACAGCGGCCACTGAAGCTTTCTTT. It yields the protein CASSPLGTAATEAFF.

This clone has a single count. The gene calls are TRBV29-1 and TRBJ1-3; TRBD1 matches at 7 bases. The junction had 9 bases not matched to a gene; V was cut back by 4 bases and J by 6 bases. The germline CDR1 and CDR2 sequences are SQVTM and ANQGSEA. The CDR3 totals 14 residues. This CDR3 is CSVGDRDELNTIYF. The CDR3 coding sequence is TGCAGCGTTGGAGACAGGGACGAGTTAAACACCATATATTTT.

CDR3 sequence reads: CASSGGGATMTYGYTF. In DNA form, the CDR3 reads TGTGCCAGCAGTGGCGGGGGGGCTACTATGACCTATGGCTACACCTTC. The J gene is TRBJ1-2, the V gene TRBV28, with D possibly TRBD1 on 6 matching bases. The germline V gene encodes CDR1 MDHEN and CDR2 SYDVKM. The germline V and J ends were trimmed by 5 bases and 4 bases, with 20 bases remaining between them. This CDR3 contains 16 residues.

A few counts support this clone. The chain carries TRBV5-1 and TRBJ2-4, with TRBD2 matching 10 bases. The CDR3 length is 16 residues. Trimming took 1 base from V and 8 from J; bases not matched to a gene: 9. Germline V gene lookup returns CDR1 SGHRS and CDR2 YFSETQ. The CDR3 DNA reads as TGCGCCAGCAGCTTGTCTCCTGGACTAGCGGATTACATTCAGTACTTC. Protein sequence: CASSLSPGLADYIQYF.

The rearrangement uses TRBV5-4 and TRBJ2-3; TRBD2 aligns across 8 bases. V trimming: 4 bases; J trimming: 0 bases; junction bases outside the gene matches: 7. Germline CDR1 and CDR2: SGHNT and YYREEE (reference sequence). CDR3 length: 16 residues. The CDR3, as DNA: TGTGCCAGCAGCCCCCCTGTAGCGGGAAGCACAGATACGCAGTATTTT. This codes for CASSPPVAGSTDTQYF.

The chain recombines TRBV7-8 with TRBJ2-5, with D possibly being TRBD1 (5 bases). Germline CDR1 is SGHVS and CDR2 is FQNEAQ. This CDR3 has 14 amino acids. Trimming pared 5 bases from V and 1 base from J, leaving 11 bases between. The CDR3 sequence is CASSIQAFQETQYF. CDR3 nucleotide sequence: TGTGCCAGCAGCATACAGGCGTTCCAAGAGACCCAGTACTTC. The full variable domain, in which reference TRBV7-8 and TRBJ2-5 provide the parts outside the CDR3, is GAGVSQSPRYKVAKRGQDVALRCDPISGHVSLFWYQQALGQGPEFLTYFQNEAQLDKSGLPSDRFFAERPEGSVSTLKIQRTQQEDSAVYLCASSIQAFQETQYFGPGTRLLVL.

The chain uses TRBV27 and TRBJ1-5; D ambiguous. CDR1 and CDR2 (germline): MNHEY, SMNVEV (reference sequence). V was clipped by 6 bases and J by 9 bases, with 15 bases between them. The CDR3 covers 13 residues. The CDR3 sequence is CASSGTPRVPQHF. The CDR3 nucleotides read TGTGCCAGCAGCGGCACCCCACGGGTGCCCCAGCATTTT.

CDR3 residues: CASSQVVALGEQYF. As DNA, the CDR3 is TGCGCCAGCAGCCAAGTGGTAGCGCTAGGCGAGCAGTACTTC. This chain connects TRBV4-1 to TRBJ2-7; D is possibly TRBD2 (5 bases). CDR1 and CDR2 from the germline V gene are MGHRA and YSYEKL. V was trimmed by 1 base and J by 6 bases, leaving 13 bases between them. The length of the CDR3 is 14 residues.

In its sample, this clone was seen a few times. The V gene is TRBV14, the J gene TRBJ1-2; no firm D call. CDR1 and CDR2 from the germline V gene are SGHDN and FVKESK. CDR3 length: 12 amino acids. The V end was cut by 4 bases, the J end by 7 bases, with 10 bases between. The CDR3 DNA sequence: TGTGCCAGCAGCCGAGGAGGAGCTGGCTACACCTTC. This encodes CASSRGGAGYTF.

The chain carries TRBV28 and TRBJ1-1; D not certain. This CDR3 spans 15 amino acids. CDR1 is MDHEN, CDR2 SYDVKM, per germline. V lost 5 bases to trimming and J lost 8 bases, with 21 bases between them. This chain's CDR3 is CASSPGSFVGGEAFF. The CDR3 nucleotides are TGTGCCAGCAGTCCCGGTTCGTTCGTCGGAGGGGAAGCTTTCTTT.

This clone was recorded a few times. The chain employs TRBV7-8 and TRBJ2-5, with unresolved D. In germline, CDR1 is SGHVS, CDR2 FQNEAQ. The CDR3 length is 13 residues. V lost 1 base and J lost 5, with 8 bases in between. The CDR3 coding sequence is TGTGCCAGCAGCTTAGGCGGTGGGGAGACCCAGTACTTC. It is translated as CASSLGGGETQYF. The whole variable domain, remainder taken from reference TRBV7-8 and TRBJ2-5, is GAGVSQSPRYKVAKRGQDVALRCDPISGHVSLFWYQQALGQGPEFLTYFQNEAQLDKSGLPSDRFFAERPEGSVSTLKIQRTQQEDSAVYLCASSLGGGETQYFGPGTRLLVL.

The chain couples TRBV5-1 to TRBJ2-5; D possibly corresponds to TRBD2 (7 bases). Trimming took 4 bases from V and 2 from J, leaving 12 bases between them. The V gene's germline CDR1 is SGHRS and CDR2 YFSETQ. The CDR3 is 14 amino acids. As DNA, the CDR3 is TGCGCCAGCAGCCCCGGGGGGCTACAAGAGACCCAGTACTTC. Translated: CASSPGGLQETQYF.

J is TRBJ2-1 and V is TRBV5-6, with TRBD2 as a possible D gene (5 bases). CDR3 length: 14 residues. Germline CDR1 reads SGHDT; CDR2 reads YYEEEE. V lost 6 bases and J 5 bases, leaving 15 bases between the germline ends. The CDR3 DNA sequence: TGTGCCAGCACCATCCACGGGATTCACAATGAGCAGTTCTTC. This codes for CASTIHGIHNEQFF.

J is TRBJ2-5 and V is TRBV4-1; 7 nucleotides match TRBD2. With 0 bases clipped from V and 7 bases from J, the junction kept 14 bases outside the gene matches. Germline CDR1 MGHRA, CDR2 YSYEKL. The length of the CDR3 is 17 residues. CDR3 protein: CASSQDLASGAGMTQYF. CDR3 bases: TGCGCCAGCAGCCAAGATCTGGCTAGCGGAGCTGGAATGACCCAGTACTTC.